This TCR beta chain was recorded in a study of blood T cell repertoires in COVID-19. Study background: The cDNA or gDNA used as material had been derived from T cells, B-cell-depleted T cells, or PBMCs.

Produced via immunoSEQ multiplex PCR; TCRdb's table is partial and in-frame only. The sample consists of roughly 67,000 clones, around 93% of them appearing once. This clone was seen a few times. Germline V gene data show CDR1 as SGDLS and CDR2 as YYNGEE. The V and J ends lost 3 bases and 5 bases, in that order; junction bases with no gene match: 5. This CDR3 is 15 amino acids long. Sequencing used peripheral blood. The TCR comes from a man in his sixties or seventies with active COVID-19. The J gene is TRBJ2-2, the V gene TRBV9; the match to TRBD1 covers 9 bases. The DNA for the CDR3 is TGTGCCAGCAGCGCCAGACAGGGGGGGACCGGGGAGCTGTTTTTT. Translating gives CASSARQGGTGELFF.